Shown below are 18 T cell receptor beta chains from a single sample sequenced in a study of kidney transplant recipient with SARS-CoV-2 infection (dated by TCRdb to 2020 to 2023). Sequenced on an Illumina MiSeq. Through fastp at Q25 and MiXCR, TCRdb rebuilt clones from the public reads, retaining in-frame beta chains. Each record represents a unique CDR3 protein, reported with the most common genes and DNA among its rows. The sample contains fewer than 250,000 distinct CDR3 sequences, less than 35% of them found a single time. Roughly 7% of the sample goes to the ten largest clones. The intended sense of this specimen's time point label: pre-pandemic baseline sample and day 111 after first positive SARS-CoV-2 test. Specimen: a blood sample, collected at baseline and between days 110 and 120 from a kidney transplant recipient. Receptors were obtained from a young adult male patient who had COVID-19 and was a kidney transplant recipient. Where a transplant has occurred, the graft donor may have supplied some of the T cells.

A word on this clonotype: A much larger clone lies one base from this, so it may be a read error. This CDR3 fails to terminate in the conserved phenylalanine or tryptophan, so it likely reflects a read error. The V call is TRBV27, the J call TRBJ2-1; TRBD1 agrees at 9 bases. V lost 7 bases and J lost 6; bases outside the gene matches: 10. The CDR3 contains 15 residues. Germline lookup yields CDR1 MNHEY and CDR2 SMNVEV (reference sequence). CDR3 residues: CASKTGTGTGNEQFL. CDR3 nucleotide sequence: TGTGCCAGCAAGACAGGGACAGGGACCGGCAATGAGCAGTTCCTC.

This clonotype was seen repeatedly, ten times or more. The chain employs TRBV10-3 and TRBJ1-2; D gene ambiguous. Germline V gene sequence: CDR1 ENHRY, CDR2 SYGVKD. Between the trimmed V and J ends, which lost 3 bases and 2 bases, there was a span of 13 bases. CDR3 length: 15 amino acids. CDR3 loop: CAISDPTPQNYGYTF. CDR3 nucleotide sequence: TGTGCCATCAGTGACCCTACCCCGCAGAACTATGGCTACACCTTC.

To note about this clonotype: Given a much more abundant clone one base away, this may be a read error. The chain joins TRBV18 to TRBJ1-1, with D perhaps TRBD1 (5 bases). In germline, CDR1 is KGHSH, CDR2 LQKENI. The CDR3 covers 13 residues. The CDR3 spells CAGSPYGGERAFF. In DNA, the CDR3 is TGTGCCGGCTCACCATACGGGGGGGAACGGGCTTTCTTT.

This clonotype was seen at least ten times. The rearrangement links TRBV24-1 to TRBJ2-7, with 8 nucleotides matching TRBD1. Trimming took 6 bases from V and 4 from J; bases not matched to a gene: 4. Germline CDR1 and CDR2: KGHDR and SFDVKD. This CDR3 contains 13 residues. The CDR3 protein is CATSPGQDYEQYF. In DNA form, the CDR3 reads TGTGCCACCAGTCCGGGACAGGATTACGAGCAGTACTTC.

With regard to this clonotype: Just one base apart from a much larger clone, this may be a read error. The CDR3 does not close with the conserved phenylalanine or tryptophan, likely indicating a read error. The V call is TRBV20-1, the J call TRBJ2-6, with 8 positions matching TRBD1. Germline CDR1 is DFQATT and CDR2 is SNEGSKA (reference sequence). The CDR3 length is 16 residues. With 4 bases clipped from V and 1 base from J, the junction kept 6 bases outside the gene matches. DNA for the CDR3: TGCAGTGCTAAGGACAGGGTAAAGTCTGGGGCCAACGTCCTGACTTTA. Its translation is CSAKDRVKSGANVLTL.

This clonotype showed up many times. The chain combines TRBV8-2 with TRBJ1-2. TRBV8-2 is recorded as a pseudogene. CDR3 length equals 16 residues. The DNA for the CDR3 is TGTGGCAGTCATCGATGTGATAGCCGAAAGACCTATGGCTACACCTTC. Amino acids: CGSHRCDSRKTYGYTF.

This clonotype occurred many times. The chain is built from TRBV5-4 and TRBJ1-2, with D unresolved. CDR3 length equals 16 residues. Trimming left V 6 bases short and J 4 bases short, with 22 bases between. Germline CDR1 reads SGHNT; CDR2 reads YYREEE (reference sequence). The CDR3 region has the DNA TGTGCCAGCATAACTTTCGTACCAGGAAAGACCTATGGCTACACCTTC. It yields the protein CASITFVPGKTYGYTF.

This clonotype was recorded many times. The chain employs TRBV6-5 and TRBJ1-5, with a possible D match to TRBD1 (5 bases). Per the germline V gene, CDR1 is MNHEY and CDR2 is SVGAGI. This CDR3 is 12 amino acids long. Between the trimmed V and J ends, which lost 8 bases and 6 bases, there was a span of 11 bases. CDR3 nucleotides: TGTGCCAGCTCGTCAGGGTCTCAGCCCCAGCATTTT. It is translated as CASSSGSQPQHF.

Regarding this clonotype: Given a much more abundant clone one base away, this may be a read error. The rearrangement uses TRBV18 and TRBJ1-2; D remains unclear. Germline assignment: CDR1 KGHSH and CDR2 LQKENI. The CDR3 length is 13 residues. V was trimmed by 0 bases and J by 8 bases, leaving 10 bases between them. The CDR3 region has the DNA TGTGCCAGCTCACCACCTACCAGAGGCGGCTACACCTTC. The encoded protein is CASSPPTRGGYTF.

In this sample, this clonotype turned up many times. The rearrangement joins TRBV7-6 to TRBJ1-2; unclear D gene. Per germline, CDR1 SGHVS and CDR2 FNYEAQ. Trimming removed 5 bases from V and 4 bases from J, with 23 bases in between. This CDR3 is 17 amino acids long. The CDR3 is CASSPVSESRKTYGYTF. In nucleotides, the CDR3 is TGTGCCAGCAGCCCTGTAAGTGAATCTCGAAAGACCTATGGCTACACCTTC.

Comment on this clonotype: A much bigger clone sits one base away, suggesting this may be a read error. V and J are TRBV7-9 and TRBJ1-3, with D perhaps matching TRBD1 (6 bases). Germline V CDR1 and CDR2: SEHNR, FQNEAQ (reference sequence). CDR3 length: 14 amino acids. This CDR3 reads CASSAGGAGNAIYF. The CDR3 bases are TGTGCCAGCAGCGCCGGGGGGGCTGGAAACGCCATATATTTT.

Points on this clonotype: A read error may be the cause here, since a much bigger clone is one base away. This chain joins TRBV3-1 and TRBJ2-7, with 8 nucleotides matching TRBD2. This CDR3 region has 13 residues. Germline CDR1 reads LGHDT; CDR2 reads YNNKEL (reference sequence). CDR3 loop: CAGSHPSGYEQYF. The CDR3 DNA sequence: TGTGCCGGCAGCCACCCTAGCGGGTACGAGCAGTACTTC.

On this clonotype itself: Given a much more abundant clone one base away, this may be a read error. The chain has TRBV12-3 or TRBV12-4 and TRBJ2-3; a possible D gene is TRBD1 (5 bases). There are 17 residues in the CDR3. In DNA, the CDR3 is TGTGCCGGCAGAACTCACTACCAGGGTCCTAGCACAGATACGCAGTATTTT. Encoded protein: CAGRTHYQGPSTDTQYF.

Only a few counts were recorded for this clonotype. This clone may be a read error of a much larger clone one base away. The rearrangement uses TRBV6-5 and TRBJ2-7; TRBD1 matches 8 bases. CDR1 is MNHEY, CDR2 SVGAGI, per germline. The CDR3 contains 14 residues. In nucleotides, the CDR3 is TGTGCCAGCAGACCGCAGGGGGCGGTCTACGGGCAGTACTTC. Encoded protein: CASRPQGAVYGQYF.

A few counts support this clonotype. A much larger clone differs by one base, so this may be a read error. This chain joins TRBV6-5 and TRBJ1-6; TRBD1 might be the D (5 bases). This CDR3 spans 13 amino acids. Germline CDR1 MNHEY, CDR2 SVGAGI. In DNA, the CDR3 is TGTGCCGGCAGTTATAGAGGGGATTCACCCCTCCACTTT. This translates into CAGSYRGDSPLHF.

The chain joins TRBV7-2 to TRBJ1-1; TRBD1 might be the D (6 bases). Trimming cost V 7 bases and J 0 bases, with 24 bases left between them. CDR3 length: 18 amino acids. CDR1 is SGHTA, CDR2 FQGNSA, per germline. The CDR3 loop reads CASTNKRREGVLNTEAFF. CDR3 nucleotides: TGTGCCAGCACCAATAAGAGGCGGGAGGGGGTTTTGAACACTGAAGCTTTCTTT. The complete variable domain, with remaining parts taken from reference TRBV7-2 and TRBJ1-1, reads GAGVSQSPSNKVTEKGKDVELRCDPISGHTALYWYRQSLGQGLEFLIYFQGNSAPDKSGLPSDRFSAERTGGSVSTLTIQRTQQEDSAVYLCASTNKRREGVLNTEAFFGQGTRLTVV.

At least ten counts were recorded for this clonotype. J is TRBJ2-3 and V is TRBV6-2 or TRBV6-3; TRBD2 aligns across 15 bases. J lost 8 bases, V lost 10 bases, and 16 bases had no gene match. Germline V gives CDR1 MNHEY, CDR2 SVGEGT. The CDR3 covers 17 residues. In DNA, the CDR3 is TGTGCCATCATGGACCCCGGGACTAGCGGGAGGAGAGCTACGCAGTATTTT. Translating gives CAIMDPGTSGRRATQYF.

The rearrangement links TRBV10-3 to TRBJ2-2, with 8 bases lining up with TRBD2. Germline V gives CDR1 ENHRY, CDR2 SYGVKD. With V trimmed by 8 bases and J by 3 bases, 5 bases remained unmatched. This CDR3 has 14 amino acids. The CDR3 spells CAIVSGKDTGELFF. The DNA for the CDR3 is TGTGCCATCGTTAGCGGGAAGGACACCGGGGAGCTGTTTTTT.